This TCR beta chain emerged from a study of blood T cell repertoires in COVID-19. For the study at large: The United States, Italy and Spain supplied acute and convalescent COVID-19 samples. PBMCs, B-cell-depleted T cells, or T cells provided the cDNA or gDNA that made up the material.

While infection was still active, Seattle patients were enrolled and then followed longitudinally. Generated by immunoSEQ multiplex PCR, the TCRdb table keeps only in-frame clones and is missing some. The top ten hold roughly 3.9% of the sample, which has fewer than 350,000 clones, over 85% seen once. Germline V lookup: CDR1 MNHEY, CDR2 SVGAGI. This CDR3 contains 14 residues. The trim removed 5 bases at V and 2 bases at J, leaving 5 bases unmatched. The TCR was taken from a woman in her fifties or sixties with COVID-19, enrolled during active disease. Sample: peripheral blood. V is TRBV6-5 and J is TRBJ2-7, with 8 nucleotides matching TRBD2. The CDR3 region is CASSTTSEPYEQYF. Written as DNA, the CDR3 is TGTGCCAGCAGTACGACTAGCGAGCCCTACGAGCAGTACTTC.